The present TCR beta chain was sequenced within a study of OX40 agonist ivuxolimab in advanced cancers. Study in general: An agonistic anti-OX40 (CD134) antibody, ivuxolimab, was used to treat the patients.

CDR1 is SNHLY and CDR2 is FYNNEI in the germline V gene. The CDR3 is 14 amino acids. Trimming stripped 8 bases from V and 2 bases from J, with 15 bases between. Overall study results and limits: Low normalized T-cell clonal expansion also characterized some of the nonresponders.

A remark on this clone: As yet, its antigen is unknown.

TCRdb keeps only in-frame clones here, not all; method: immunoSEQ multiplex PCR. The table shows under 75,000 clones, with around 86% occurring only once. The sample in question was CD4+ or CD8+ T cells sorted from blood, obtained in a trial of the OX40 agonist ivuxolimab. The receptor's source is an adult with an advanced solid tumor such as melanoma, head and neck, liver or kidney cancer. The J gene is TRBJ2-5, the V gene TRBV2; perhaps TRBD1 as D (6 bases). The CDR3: CASGQTGFQETQYF. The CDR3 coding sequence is TGTGCCAGCGGCCAAACAGGGTTTCAAGAGACCCAGTACTTC.